Listed below are T cell receptor beta chains from one sample, sequenced in a study of shared clonotypes between healthy human individuals. Profiled with immunoSEQ multiplex PCR; TCRdb holds only in-frame clones, not every one. The sample has roughly 890,000 clones, over 90% seen once. The sequencing input was naive CD8+ T cells sorted from blood. The receptors here all came from a man aged 30-40 years in good health. The CDR3 runs from the conserved cysteine through the conserved F or W. A D gene is named only where the DNA matches it firmly. Not all rows give a size; the values are once, few, many and, for expanded clones, a class.

CASSLAGSGSEQFF	TGTGCCAGCAGTTTGGCCGGGAGTGGCTCTGAGCAGTTCTTC	TRBV27	TRBJ2-1	.	.	14
CASSVAGSGSPTNEQFF	TGTGCCAGCAGCGTAGCTGGTAGCGGGAGTCCCACTAATGAGCAGTTCTTC	TRBV9	TRBJ2-1	.	TRBD2	17
CASSPLAGVNGELFF	TGTGCCAGCAGCCCGCTAGCGGGAGTTAACGGGGAGCTGTTTTTT	TRBV28	TRBJ2-2	.	TRBD2	15
CATSSSGNSGNIQYF	TGTGCCACCAGCTCTAGCGGGAACAGTGGGAACATTCAGTACTTC	TRBV15	TRBJ2-4	.	TRBD2	15
CASSLHGAYEQYF	TGTGCCAGCAGTCTCCACGGTGCCTACGAGCAGTACTTC	TRBV27	TRBJ2-7	.	.	13
CASSRGGGLAGIYEQYF	TGTGCCAGCTCCCGAGGGGGGGGGCTAGCGGGGATCTACGAGCAGTACTTC	TRBV27	TRBJ2-7	once	TRBD2	17
CASSLQLRTGAYYEQYF	TGTGCCAGCAGCTTGCAATTGAGGACAGGGGCCTATTACGAGCAGTACTTC	TRBV5-5	TRBJ2-7	.	TRBD1	17
CASSPGTSAEEQYF	TGTGCCAGCAGCCCGGGGACTAGCGCTGAGGAGCAGTACTTC	TRBV7-6	TRBJ2-7	.	TRBD2	14
CASSLDPADRLGPYEQYF	TGTGCCAGCAGCTTAGATCCGGCGGACCGATTGGGCCCCTACGAGCAGTACTTC	TRBV11-2	TRBJ2-7	.	.	18
CASSPGPNYEQYF	TGTGCCAGCAGCCCAGGGCCTAACTACGAGCAGTACTTC	TRBV27	TRBJ2-7	.	.	13
CASNERDRVIGGYTF	TGTGCCAGCAACGAAAGAGACAGGGTTATAGGTGGCTACACCTTC	TRBV7-2	TRBJ1-2	.	TRBD1	15
CASSWGLARDEQFF	TGTGCCAGCAGCTGGGGACTAGCCCGCGATGAGCAGTTCTTC	TRBV7-9	TRBJ2-1	few	TRBD2	14
CASSLMEREVNEQFF	TGTGCCAGCAGCTTAATGGAGCGGGAGGTGAATGAGCAGTTCTTC	TRBV7-9	TRBJ2-1	.	TRBD2	15
CASSAGNYNEQFF	TGTGCCAGCAGTGCGGGAAACTACAATGAGCAGTTCTTC	TRBV2	TRBJ2-1	.	.	13
CARPGQSSGNIQYF	TGTGCCCGTCCGGGACAGAGTTCGGGAAACATTCAGTACTTC	TRBV2	TRBJ2-4	once	TRBD1	14
CASSMSDGGYEQYF	TGTGCCAGCAGTATGTCCGACGGGGGGTACGAGCAGTACTTC	TRBV27	TRBJ2-7	.	TRBD2	14
CASSSYGGGEYEQYF	TGTGCCAGCAGCTCTTACGGGGGTGGTGAGTACGAGCAGTACTTC	TRBV6-5	TRBJ2-7	.	.	15
CASSERQWIYEQYF	TGTGCCAGCAGCGAGAGGCAGTGGATCTACGAGCAGTACTTC	TRBV5-6	TRBJ2-7	.	.	14
CASSLGGTDTQYF	TGTGCCAGCAGCTTGGGGGGCACAGATACGCAGTATTTT	TRBV7-9	TRBJ2-3	.	.	13
CATAPGFRLAGPFVAGELFF	TGCGCCACCGCTCCGGGGTTTCGGTTGGCGGGACCGTTCGTGGCCGGGGAGCTGTTTTTT	TRBV5-1	TRBJ2-2	.	.	20
CATSRENSGSTDTQYF	TGTGCCACCAGCAGAGAAAATAGCGGGAGCACAGATACGCAGTATTTT	TRBV15	TRBJ2-3	once	TRBD2	16
CASSIWTDRSPNEKLFF	TGTGCCAGTAGTATTTGGACCGACCGCTCGCCTAATGAAAAACTGTTTTTT	TRBV19	TRBJ1-4	once	.	17
CASSQPRQGRGYTF	TGCGCCAGCAGCCAACCCCGACAGGGTCGTGGCTACACCTTC	TRBV4-1	TRBJ1-2	.	TRBD1	14
CASSYSPGGRPEAFF	TGTGCCAGCAGTTACTCGCCAGGGGGGAGGCCTGAAGCTTTCTTT	TRBV6-5	TRBJ1-1	.	TRBD1	15
CASSVKLKGSSYEQYF	TGTGCCAGCAGCGTGAAACTAAAGGGGAGCTCCTACGAGCAGTACTTC	TRBV25-1	TRBJ2-7	.	.	16
CASSYGGLQGEGYEQYF	TGTGCCAGCAGCTATGGGGGACTACAGGGGGAGGGCTACGAGCAGTACTTC	TRBV28	TRBJ2-7	.	.	17
CASSESSNEQFF	TGTGCCAGCAGTGAATCCAGTAATGAGCAGTTCTTC	TRBV6-1	TRBJ2-1	.	.	12
CASSSTGLASTDTQYF	TGTGCCAGCAGCTCGACGGGACTAGCGAGCACAGATACGCAGTATTTT	TRBV7-6	TRBJ2-3	.	TRBD2	16
CSVGGSEREAFF	TGCAGCGTCGGGGGTTCGGAGAGGGAAGCTTTCTTT	TRBV29-1	TRBJ1-1	.	.	12
CSVVGQGRETQYF	TGCAGCGTTGTAGGACAGGGGAGAGAGACCCAGTACTTC	TRBV29-1	TRBJ2-5	.	TRBD1	13
CASSYPGQLYNEQFF	TGTGCCAGCTCCTACCCTGGACAGCTCTACAATGAGCAGTTCTTC	TRBV18	TRBJ2-1	.	.	15
CASSLGQGAKNIQYF	TGTGCCAGCAGCTTAGGACAGGGGGCCAAAAACATTCAGTACTTC	TRBV7-9	TRBJ2-4	.	TRBD1	15
CASSLALRGGSGDIQYF	TGTGCCAGCAGCTTAGCGCTCAGGGGCGGGAGTGGGGACATTCAGTACTTC	TRBV7-9	TRBJ2-4	.	.	17